The 20 T cell receptor beta chains presented below share a single source sample, sequenced in a study of T cells in Graves' hyperthyroidism and ophthalmopathy. RNA transcripts served as the template for amplifying TCR beta CDR3 regions. The primer set for the first-round RT-PCR of the TCR CDR3 was HTBI. TCRdb re-derived calls from the multiplex PCR reads in MiXCR, one entry per CDR3 protein. The sample consists of some 370,000 distinct CDR3 sequences, roughly 17% of them appearing once. The specimen sequenced was blood. The receptor source for this set is a woman between 25 and 40 years old with Graves' hyperthyroidism that later progressed to Graves' ophthalmopathy.

At least ten counts were recorded for this clonotype. The chain uses TRBV6-1 and TRBJ2-1, with TRBD2 as a possible D gene (5 bases). V shed 4 bases and J shed 8 bases, with 18 bases lying between them. The CDR3 extends over 15 amino acids. CDR1 and CDR2 (germline): MNHNS, SASEGT. CDR3 coding DNA: TGTGCCAGCAGTGGGAGGCCCGGTGAGGGCCATGAGCAGTTCTTC. Amino acids: CASSGRPGEGHEQFF.

The chain has TRBV4-1 and TRBJ2-5, with D maybe TRBD1 (5 bases). This CDR3 contains 13 residues. V dropped 2 bases and J dropped 2 bases, with 6 bases sitting between them. The V gene's germline CDR1 is MGHRA and CDR2 YSYEKL. The CDR3, as DNA: TGCGCCAGCAGCCAACAGGGACAAGAGACCCAGTACTTC. It encodes CASSQQGQETQYF.

This chain uses TRBV19 with TRBJ2-7, with 9 bases identical to TRBD1. This CDR3 spans 15 amino acids. The germline V gene encodes CDR1 LNHDA and CDR2 SQIVND (reference sequence). The trim removed 0 bases at V and 5 bases at J, leaving 5 bases unmatched. CDR3 DNA sequence: TGTGCCAGTAGTATAGAAGGACAGGGGAGCAACGAGCAGTACTTC. It encodes CASSIEGQGSNEQYF.

This clonotype has at least ten counts. This chain links TRBV7-2 with TRBJ2-4, with D possibly matching TRBD1 (6 bases). Trimming left V 2 bases short and J 6 bases short, with 8 bases between. The CDR3 is 13 amino acids. CDR1 SGHTA and CDR2 FQGNSA come from the germline V gene. DNA of the CDR3: TGTGCCAGCAGCTTATCACAGGGAAACATTCAGTACTTC. It codes for CASSLSQGNIQYF.

Only a few counts were recorded for this clonotype. This rearrangement joins TRBV5-1 to TRBJ2-7; D tentatively fits TRBD1 or TRBD2 (6 bases each). Deletions cut 4 bases from V and 6 bases from J, with 20 bases between. The CDR3 length is 15 residues. Germline CDR1 is SGHRS and CDR2 is YFSETQ. CDR3 region: CASSILRGPPFEQYF. CDR3 bases: TGCGCCAGCAGCATACTCCGGGGGCCCCCTTTCGAGCAGTACTTC. Variable domain in full (rest from reference TRBV5-1 and TRBJ2-7): KAGVTQTPRYLIKTRGQQVTLSCSPISGHRSVSWYQQTPGQGLQFLFEYFSETQRNKGNFPGRFSGRQFSNSRSEMNVSTLELGDSALYLCASSILRGPPFEQYFGPGTRLTVT.

In this sample, this clonotype turned up a few times. The chain links TRBV28 to TRBJ1-2; D may be TRBD1 (5 bases). Germline V CDR1 and CDR2: MDHEN, SYDVKM. The CDR3 is 15 residues long. V was trimmed by 5 bases and J by 8 bases, leaving 21 bases between them. Written as DNA, the CDR3 is TGTGCCAGCAGTACTTGGGCAGGGCTAGGCTACGGCTACACCTTC. Protein product: CASSTWAGLGYGYTF.

In its sample, this clonotype was seen many times. DNA for the CDR3: TGTGCCTGGAAGACTAGCGGGGGGGCAGAGACCCAGTACTTC. It specifies CAWKTSGGAETQYF. The chain recombines TRBV30 with TRBJ2-5; 14 bases match TRBD2. V lost 4 bases to trimming and J lost 4 bases; unmatched junction nucleotides: 2. From germline, CDR1 is GTSNPN and CDR2 SVGIG (reference sequence). The CDR3 length is 14 residues.

This clonotype was detected many times. The chain employs TRBV28 and TRBJ1-3; D not certain. The V and J ends lost 5 bases and 7 bases respectively, with 18 bases between them. Germline CDR1 and CDR2: MDHEN and SYDVKM. The CDR3 spans 15 residues. CDR3 coding DNA: TGTGCCAGCAGTCTAGGCGGGCGGCTGGGCAACACCATATATTTT. Translating it yields CASSLGGRLGNTIYF.

Many counts were recorded for this clonotype. This rearrangement joins TRBV9 to TRBJ2-5, with D tentatively TRBD2 (5 bases). CDR1 is SGDLS and CDR2 is YYNGEE in the germline V gene. This CDR3 region has 15 residues. Trimming removed 6 bases from V and 5 bases from J, with 20 bases in between. Here the CDR3 reads CASILGLGREETQYF. Here the CDR3 DNA reads TGTGCCAGCATCCTAGGACTGGGGAGAGAGGAGACCCAGTACTTC.

The chain has TRBV6-1 and TRBJ1-6; D is ambiguous. Trimming cost V 7 bases and J 13 bases, with 11 bases left between them. Germline CDR1 MNHNS, CDR2 SASEGT. The CDR3 totals 11 residues. Here the CDR3 DNA reads TGTGCCAGCACCGAACTTTATCCCCTCCACTTT. This encodes CASTELYPLHF.

This clonotype was seen many times. This sequence joins TRBV12-3 or TRBV12-4 and TRBJ2-1, with a possible D match to TRBD2 (6 bases). The length of the CDR3 is 15 residues. Between the trimmed V and J ends, which lost 5 bases and 0 bases, there was a span of 11 bases. The CDR3 region is CASSGGTRSYNEQFF. The CDR3 nucleotides are TGTGCCAGCAGTGGGGGGACCCGCTCCTACAATGAGCAGTTCTTC.

V gene TRBV20-1 combines with J gene TRBJ1-1; D perhaps matches TRBD1 (5 bases). The CDR3 sequence is 13 residues long. Germline V CDR1 and CDR2: DFQATT, SNEGSKA (reference sequence). V was pared by 6 bases and J by 8 bases, with 19 bases between. The CDR3 is CSAPPSGREEAFF. CDR3 in DNA: TGCAGTGCCCCCCCGTCGGGACGGGAAGAAGCTTTCTTT.

In its sample, this clonotype was seen many times. The V call is TRBV7-9, the J call TRBJ1-1; D not resolved. This CDR3 spans 14 amino acids. Trimming took off 0 bases at V and 6 bases at J, with 11 bases between the two ends. In germline, CDR1 is SEHNR, CDR2 FQNEAQ (reference sequence). The CDR3: CASSLAVRSAEAFF. As DNA, the CDR3 is TGTGCCAGCAGCTTAGCGGTCCGGAGCGCTGAAGCTTTCTTT.

This clonotype showed up many times. The V gene is TRBV27, the J gene TRBJ1-1; TRBD1 is a possible D gene (5 bases). Germline CDR1 reads MNHEY; CDR2 reads SMNVEV (reference sequence). The germline V and J ends were trimmed by 5 bases and 5 bases, with 15 bases remaining between them. The CDR3 covers 14 residues. Here the CDR3 DNA reads TGTGCCAGCAGTCTTAAAGGGGCCTCAACTGAAGCTTTCTTT. Its translation is CASSLKGASTEAFF.

This clonotype was seen more than once but under ten times. This chain connects TRBV7-9 to TRBJ2-7, with 8 nucleotides matching TRBD2. The CDR3 covers 14 residues. Germline CDR1 and CDR2: SEHNR and FQNEAQ (reference sequence). V lost 8 bases, J lost 5 bases, and 11 bases stayed unmatched. CDR3 loop: CASSDGGALDEQYF. The CDR3 nucleotides are TGTGCCAGCTCCGACGGGGGGGCCCTCGACGAGCAGTACTTC.

This clonotype was seen repeatedly, ten times or more. The V gene is TRBV11-3, the J gene TRBJ2-7; D perhaps matches TRBD2 (7 bases). Trimming pared 5 bases from V and 5 bases from J, leaving 22 bases between. Germline loops: CDR1 SGHNT, CDR2 YENEEA. CDR3 length: 16 amino acids. In nucleotides, the CDR3 is TGTGCCAGCAGCCCCAGTGGGGGGGGCCTCCGACACGAGCAGTACTTC. Translated, it gives CASSPSGGGLRHEQYF.

This clonotype was counted only a few times. The chain uses TRBV7-9 and TRBJ2-5, with TRBD2 matching over 14 bases. Germline V gives CDR1 SEHNR, CDR2 FQNEAQ (reference sequence). The CDR3 contains 17 residues. V trimming: 3 bases; J trimming: 4 bases; junction bases outside the gene matches: 7. CDR3 coding DNA: TGTGCCAGCAGCTTCGGACTAGCGGGGGGACTAGGAGAGACCCAGTACTTC. It encodes CASSFGLAGGLGETQYF.

This clonotype was counted at least ten times. The J gene is TRBJ2-7, the V gene TRBV11-2, with D maybe TRBD1 (5 bases). The CDR3 covers 15 residues. CDR1 is SGHAT, CDR2 FQNNGV, per germline. V shed 0 bases and J shed 3 bases, with 12 bases lying between them. CDR3 bases: TGTGCCAGCAGCTTAGATCAGGGCACGGTCTACGAGCAGTACTTC. This codes for CASSLDQGTVYEQYF.

This clonotype was seen many times. The V call is TRBV6-1, the J call TRBJ1-3; TRBD1 matches at 7 bases. The J segment lost 0 bases and the V segment lost 6 bases, leaving 14 bases of the junction unmatched. The CDR3 runs 18 residues. Germline V gene data show CDR1 as MNHNS and CDR2 as SASEGT. The CDR3 region is CASSLKGTGQSSGNTIYF. Here the CDR3 DNA reads TGTGCCAGCAGCCTCAAGGGGACGGGACAGAGCTCTGGAAACACCATATATTTT.

The chain is built from TRBV28 and TRBJ2-5; 13 nucleotides line up with TRBD2. Germline CDR1 MDHEN, CDR2 SYDVKM. This CDR3 has 17 amino acids. V lost 6 bases and J lost 0; bases outside the gene matches: 7. DNA for the CDR3: TGTGCCAGCAGCACACTAGCGGGGGGGGGGAACCAAGAGACCCAGTACTTC. Its protein is CASSTLAGGGNQETQYF.